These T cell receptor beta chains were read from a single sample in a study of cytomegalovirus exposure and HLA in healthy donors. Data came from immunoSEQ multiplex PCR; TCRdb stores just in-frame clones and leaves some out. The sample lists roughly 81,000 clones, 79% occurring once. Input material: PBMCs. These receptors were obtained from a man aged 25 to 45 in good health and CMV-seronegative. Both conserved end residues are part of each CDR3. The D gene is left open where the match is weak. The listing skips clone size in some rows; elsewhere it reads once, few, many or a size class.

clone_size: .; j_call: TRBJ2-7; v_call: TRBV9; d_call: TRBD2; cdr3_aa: CASSATSGGGWQYF; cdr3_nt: TGTGCCAGCAGCGCAACTAGCGGCGGGGGATGGCAGTACTTC
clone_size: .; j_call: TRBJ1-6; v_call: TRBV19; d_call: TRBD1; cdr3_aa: CASRGDRPSSYNSPLHF; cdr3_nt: TGTGCCAGTCGAGGGGACAGGCCTAGCTCCTATAATTCACCCCTCCACTTT
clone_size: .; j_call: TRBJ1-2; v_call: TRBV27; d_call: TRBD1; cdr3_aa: CASSTYLPMTGGDGYTF; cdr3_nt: TGTGCCAGCAGTACGTACCTACCTATGACAGGGGGCGATGGCTACACCTTC
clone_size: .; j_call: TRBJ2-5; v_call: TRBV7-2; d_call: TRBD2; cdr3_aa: CASSPRTSWTQYF; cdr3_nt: TGTGCCAGCAGCCCCAGGACTAGCTGGACCCAGTACTTC
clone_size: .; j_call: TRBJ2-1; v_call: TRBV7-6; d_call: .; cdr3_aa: CASSPFSRDEQFF; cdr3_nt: TGTGCCAGCAGCCCTTTCTCCAGGGATGAGCAGTTCTTC
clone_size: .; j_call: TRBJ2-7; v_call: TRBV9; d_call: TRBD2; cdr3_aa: CASGGEVSYEQYF; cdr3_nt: TGTGCCAGCGGGGGGGAAGTCTCCTACGAGCAGTACTTC
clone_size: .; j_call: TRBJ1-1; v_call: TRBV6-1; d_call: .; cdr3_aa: CASRYGTIAEAFF; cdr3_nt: TGTGCCAGCAGGTACGGGACAATCGCTGAAGCTTTCTTT
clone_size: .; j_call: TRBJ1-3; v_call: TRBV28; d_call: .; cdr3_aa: CASGGDWSSGNTIYF; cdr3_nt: TGTGCCAGTGGGGGGGATTGGAGCTCTGGAAACACCATATATTTT
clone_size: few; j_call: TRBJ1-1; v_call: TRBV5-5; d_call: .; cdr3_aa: CASSLDIATEAFF; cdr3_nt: TGTGCCAGCAGCTTGGATATAGCGACTGAAGCTTTCTTT
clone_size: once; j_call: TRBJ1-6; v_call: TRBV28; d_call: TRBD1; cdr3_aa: CASSSPGQGGSPLHF; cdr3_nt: TGTGCCAGCAGTTCTCCGGGACAGGGTGGATCACCCCTCCACTTT
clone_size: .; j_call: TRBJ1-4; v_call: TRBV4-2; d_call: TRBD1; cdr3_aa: CASSRTAQGGNEKLFF; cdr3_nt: TGTGCCAGCAGCCGAACCGCACAGGGGGGGAATGAAAAACTGTTTTTT
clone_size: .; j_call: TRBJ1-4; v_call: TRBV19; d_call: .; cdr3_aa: CASKDRNNEKLFF; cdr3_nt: TGTGCCAGTAAAGACAGAAATAATGAAAAACTGTTTTTT
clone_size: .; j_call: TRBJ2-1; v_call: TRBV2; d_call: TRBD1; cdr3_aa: CASSQDRGRYNEQFF; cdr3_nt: TGTGCCAGCAGTCAGGACAGGGGACGCTACAATGAGCAGTTCTTC
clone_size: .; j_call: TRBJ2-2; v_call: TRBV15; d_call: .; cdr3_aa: CATKGDTGELFF; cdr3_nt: TGTGCCACCAAAGGGGACACCGGGGAGCTGTTTTTT
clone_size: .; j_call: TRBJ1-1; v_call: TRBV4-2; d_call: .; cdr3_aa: CASSHPLNTEAFF; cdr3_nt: TGTGCCAGCAGCCACCCATTGAACACTGAAGCTTTCTTT
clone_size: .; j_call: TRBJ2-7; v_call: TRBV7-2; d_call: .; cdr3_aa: CASSLDLIYEQYF; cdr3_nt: TGTGCCAGCAGCTTAGACTTGATCTACGAGCAGTACTTC
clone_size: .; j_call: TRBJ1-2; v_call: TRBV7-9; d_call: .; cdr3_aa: CASSPSFDTRYYGYTF; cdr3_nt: TGTGCCAGCAGCCCCAGTTTTGACACGCGCTACTATGGCTACACCTTC
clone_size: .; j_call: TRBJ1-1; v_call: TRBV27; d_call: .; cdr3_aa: CASSRGLGTEAFF; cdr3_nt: TGTGCCAGCAGCCGCGGGCTCGGCACTGAAGCTTTCTTT
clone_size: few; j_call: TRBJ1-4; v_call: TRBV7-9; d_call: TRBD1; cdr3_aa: CVAGQPNEKLFF; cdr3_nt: TGTGTAGCGGGACAGCCAAATGAAAAACTGTTTTTT
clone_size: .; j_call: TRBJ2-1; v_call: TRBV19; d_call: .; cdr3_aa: CASSMVSVDEQFF; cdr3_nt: TGTGCCAGTAGTATGGTTAGTGTCGATGAGCAGTTCTTC
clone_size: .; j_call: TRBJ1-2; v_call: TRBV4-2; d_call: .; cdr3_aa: CASSQGSSDGYTF; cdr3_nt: TGTGCCAGCAGCCAAGGTAGTTCTGATGGCTACACCTTC
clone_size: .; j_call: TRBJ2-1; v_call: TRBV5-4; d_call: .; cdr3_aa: CASSWAGNEQFF; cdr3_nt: TGTGCCAGCAGCTGGGCGGGGAATGAGCAGTTCTTC
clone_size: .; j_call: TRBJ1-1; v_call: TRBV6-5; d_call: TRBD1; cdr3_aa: CASSYSTTGGATEAFF; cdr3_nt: TGTGCCAGCAGTTACTCGACGACAGGGGGAGCGACTGAAGCTTTCTTT
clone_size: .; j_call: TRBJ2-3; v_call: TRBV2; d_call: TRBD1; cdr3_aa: CASSSGTGGAADTQYF; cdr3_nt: TGTGCCAGCAGTTCTGGGACAGGGGGCGCGGCAGATACGCAGTATTTT
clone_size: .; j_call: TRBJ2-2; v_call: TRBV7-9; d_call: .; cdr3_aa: CASRGAPNTGELFF; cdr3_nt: TGTGCCAGCAGAGGGGCTCCGAACACCGGGGAGCTGTTTTTT
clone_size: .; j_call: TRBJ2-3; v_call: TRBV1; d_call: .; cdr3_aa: CTSSPQPTPTSGLDTQYF; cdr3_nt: TGCACCAGCAGCCCCCAACCGACTCCGACTAGCGGGTTGGATACGCAGTATTTT
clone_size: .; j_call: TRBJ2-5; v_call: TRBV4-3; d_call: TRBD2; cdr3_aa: CASSQAASGTTNQETQYF; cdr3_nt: TGCGCCAGCAGCCAAGCGGCCTCCGGGACTACAAATCAAGAGACCCAGTACTTC
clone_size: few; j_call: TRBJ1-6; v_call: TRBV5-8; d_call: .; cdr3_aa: CASSLGQLVAASPLHF; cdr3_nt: TGTGCCAGCAGCTTGGGACAGCTGGTAGCGGCTTCACCCCTCCACTTT
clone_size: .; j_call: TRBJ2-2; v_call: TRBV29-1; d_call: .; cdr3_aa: CSVLGGGGELFF; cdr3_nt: TGCAGCGTTTTAGGTGGCGGCGGGGAGCTGTTTTTT
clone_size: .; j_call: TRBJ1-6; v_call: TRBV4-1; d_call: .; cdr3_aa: CASSQDWGQNSPLHF; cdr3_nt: TGCGCCAGCAGCCAAGACTGGGGGCAAAATTCACCCCTCCACTTT
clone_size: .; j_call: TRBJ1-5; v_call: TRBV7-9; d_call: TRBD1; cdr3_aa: CASSSGTAKGQPQHF; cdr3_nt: TGTGCCAGCAGCTCAGGGACAGCCAAGGGTCAGCCCCAGCATTTT
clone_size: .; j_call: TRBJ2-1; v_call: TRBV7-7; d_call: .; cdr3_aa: CASSRGLPSYNEQFF; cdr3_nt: TGTGCTAGCAGTCGGGGACTTCCCTCCTACAATGAGCAGTTCTTC
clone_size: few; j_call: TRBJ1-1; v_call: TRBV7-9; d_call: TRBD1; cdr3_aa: CSSSYRQGLNTEAFF; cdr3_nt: TGTTCCAGCAGCTATCGACAGGGATTGAACACTGAAGCTTTCTTT
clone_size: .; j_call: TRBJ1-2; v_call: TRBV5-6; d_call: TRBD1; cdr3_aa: CASRPGQGALGGYTF; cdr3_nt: TGTGCCAGCAGACCGGGACAGGGAGCTTTGGGGGGCTACACCTTC
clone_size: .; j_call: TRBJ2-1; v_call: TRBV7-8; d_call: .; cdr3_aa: CASSLVQGVDNEQFF; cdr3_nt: TGTGCCAGCAGCTTAGTACAGGGTGTGGACAATGAGCAGTTCTTC
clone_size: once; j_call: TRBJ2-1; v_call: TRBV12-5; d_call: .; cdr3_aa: CASGLVDTSSYNEQFF; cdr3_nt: TGTGCTAGTGGTTTGGTCGACACTAGCTCCTACAATGAGCAGTTCTTC
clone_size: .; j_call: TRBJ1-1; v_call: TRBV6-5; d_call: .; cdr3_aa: CASSYSSGRGTEAFF; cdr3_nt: TGTGCCAGCAGTTACTCGAGTGGGAGGGGCACTGAAGCTTTCTTT